This passage covers 22 T cell receptor beta chains from one sample sequenced in a study of shared clonotypes between healthy human individuals. Using immunoSEQ multiplex PCR, the repertoire was profiled, and TCRdb retains in-frame clones only, with some absent. This table holds 2,500,000 or so clones, just under 95% found once. Sequences were obtained from naive CD4+ T cells from PBMCs. Subset meaning: CD45RA+ positively selected. These TCRs come from a man between 18 and 35 years old in good health. Some clones in this sample may be carry-over from other donors' samples.

This chain connects TRBV28 to TRBJ2-7; 8 positions match TRBD1. The V gene's germline CDR1 is MDHEN and CDR2 SYDVKM. CDR3 length: 15 residues. The ends lost 7 bases at V and 6 bases at J; junction bases unmatched: 14. The CDR3 nucleotides read TGTGCCAGCAAAGGACGGGACAGGATGGGCTTCGAGCAGTACTTC. Its translation: CASKGRDRMGFEQYF.

This chain connects TRBV7-9 to TRBJ2-4, with 9 positions matching TRBD1. CDR3 length equals 15 residues. V lost 1 base to trimming and J lost 8 bases; unmatched junction nucleotides: 6. Germline V gene sequence: CDR1 SEHNR, CDR2 FQNEAQ (reference sequence). CDR3 sequence reads: CASSLVTGGADIQYF. CDR3 bases: TGTGCCAGCAGCTTAGTCACAGGGGGCGCGGACATTCAGTACTTC.

Regarding this clone: Different DNA sequences within this sample yield the same CDR3. The rearrangement joins TRBV27 to TRBJ1-1, with 7 bases matching TRBD1. CDR1 and CDR2 from the germline V gene are MNHEY and SMNVEV (reference sequence). CDR3 length: 13 residues. Trimming at V came to 6 bases and at J to 5 bases, leaving 6 bases not matched to a gene. Here the CDR3 DNA reads TGTGCCAGCAGCAGACAGGGAGGGACTGAAGCTTTCTTT. It is translated as CASSRQGGTEAFF.

J is TRBJ1-4 and V is TRBV20-1; D remains ambiguous. CDR1 is DFQATT and CDR2 is SNEGSKA in the germline V gene (reference sequence). This CDR3 has 11 amino acids. Trimming took off 4 bases at V and 8 bases at J, with 8 bases between the two ends. The CDR3 spells CSANSGEKLFF. The CDR3 coding sequence is TGCAGTGCTAACTCCGGCGAAAAACTGTTTTTT.

The DNA for the CDR3 is TGTGCCAGCAGCGTAGGTGGACAGGCCTTCTCCTACGAGCAGTACTTC. Protein product: CASSVGGQAFSYEQYF. The rearrangement uses TRBV9 and TRBJ2-7, with 7 bases fitting TRBD1. V dropped 0 bases and J dropped 0; count of bases not matched to a gene: 6. Germline assignment: CDR1 SGDLS and CDR2 YYNGEE. The CDR3 length is 16 residues. Full variable domain (rest looked up from reference TRBV9 and TRBJ2-7): DSGVTQTPKHLITATGQRVTLRCSPRSGDLSVYWYQQSLDQGLQFLIQYYNGEERAKGNILERFSAQQFPDLHSELNLSSLELGDSALYFCASSVGGQAFSYEQYFGPGTRLTVT.

The J gene is TRBJ2-5, the V gene TRBV19; 7 bases are shared with TRBD1. The trim removed 4 bases at V and 5 bases at J, leaving 13 bases unmatched. The germline V gene encodes CDR1 LNHDA and CDR2 SQIVND (reference sequence). There are 16 residues in the CDR3. This CDR3 is CASSRRGPVSRETQYF. In DNA, the CDR3 is TGTGCCAGTAGTAGAAGGGGGCCTGTATCGCGGGAGACCCAGTACTTC.

The rearrangement joins TRBV18 to TRBJ2-1; no clear D. V lost 6 bases, J lost 0 bases, and 18 bases lay in between. The germline CDR1 and CDR2 sequences are KGHSH and LQKENI. The CDR3 totals 17 residues. CDR3 nucleotides: TGTGCCAGCTCCCGGCTCTTAAGCGAGAGCTCCTACAATGAGCAGTTCTTC. Its protein is CASSRLLSESSYNEQFF.

This chain connects TRBV18 to TRBJ2-5, with D hard to call. The CDR3 has 12 residues. CDR1 KGHSH and CDR2 LQKENI come from the germline V gene. The V and J ends lost 6 bases and 5 bases respectively, with 10 bases between them. The CDR3 reads CASSPNAETQYF. CDR3 nucleotide sequence: TGTGCCAGCTCCCCGAACGCGGAGACCCAGTACTTC.

The V and J genes are TRBV28 and TRBJ1-1, with no clear D. The V and J ends lost 5 bases and 8 bases respectively, with 24 bases between them. The V gene's germline CDR1 is MDHEN and CDR2 SYDVKM. This CDR3 comprises 16 residues. The CDR3 DNA sequence: TGTGCCAGCAGTCTAACCCCGGACCTCCAACGGAGAGAAGCTTTCTTT. Its translation: CASSLTPDLQRREAFF. Complete variable domain (other parts from reference TRBV28 and TRBJ1-1): DVKVTQSSRYLVKRTGEKVFLECVQDMDHENMFWYRQDPGLGLRLIYFSYDVKMKEKGDIPEGYSVSREKKERFSLILESASTNQTSMYLCASSLTPDLQRREAFFGQGTRLTVV.

V gene TRBV28 combines with J gene TRBJ1-3, with TRBD1 matching over 9 bases. The germline CDR1 and CDR2 sequences are MDHEN and SYDVKM. V trimming: 1 base; J trimming: 5 bases; junction bases outside the gene matches: 6. There are 16 residues in the CDR3. The CDR3 nucleotides are TGTGCCAGCAGTTTATTCGGGGACAGGGCAAGAAACACCATATATTTT. Protein sequence: CASSLFGDRARNTIYF.

The chain employs TRBV28 and TRBJ2-7; tentatively, D is TRBD2 (6 bases). The ends were cut back, 0 bases at V and 4 bases at J, with 13 bases in the middle. CDR3 length: 15 amino acids. Germline loops: CDR1 MDHEN, CDR2 SYDVKM. CDR3 nucleotide sequence: TGTGCCAGCAGTTTATGGGGACTCAATGGGTACGAGCAGTACTTC. It translates to CASSLWGLNGYEQYF.

The J gene is TRBJ1-2, the V gene TRBV5-1; 7 positions match TRBD1. The V gene end was trimmed by 4 bases and the J gene end by 2 bases; junction bases not matched to a gene: 5. The germline CDR1 and CDR2 sequences are SGHRS and YFSETQ. The CDR3 extends over 14 amino acids. The CDR3 DNA sequence: TGCGCCAGCAGCAAAGGGGACAGCAACTATGGCTACACCTTC. The encoded protein is CASSKGDSNYGYTF.

The V call is TRBV7-9, the J call TRBJ2-7; the D gene could be TRBD1 or TRBD2 (5 bases each). The germline CDR1 and CDR2 sequences are SEHNR and FQNEAQ (reference sequence). V was cut by 3 bases and J by 5 bases, with 17 bases left in between. The CDR3 has 15 amino acids. The CDR3 protein is CASSLAGTLVHEQYF. The DNA of the CDR3 is TGTGCCAGCAGCTTGGCCGGGACCCTCGTCCACGAGCAGTACTTC.

A note on this clone: Other nucleotide sequences in the sample specify the same CDR3. The chain employs TRBV7-9 and TRBJ1-3; D not resolved. Germline CDR1 is SEHNR and CDR2 is FQNEAQ (reference sequence). The CDR3 is 13 amino acids. Between the trimmed V and J ends, which lost 1 base and 4 bases, there was a span of 5 bases. The DNA of the CDR3 is TGTGCCAGCAGCTTAGGTGGAGGAAACACCATATATTTT. Its translation: CASSLGGGNTIYF.

This sequence joins TRBV14 and TRBJ2-5; 7 bases are a match to TRBD2. This CDR3 region has 15 residues. V gave up 3 bases and J gave up 4 bases; unmatched junction bases: 8. CDR1 is SGHDN, CDR2 FVKESK, per germline. CDR3 in DNA: TGTGCCAGCAGCCAGGGGGGGTCTATCAGAGAGACCCAGTACTTC. As protein: CASSQGGSIRETQYF.

This chain uses TRBV5-1 with TRBJ1-4; perhaps TRBD1 as D (6 bases). V dropped 0 bases and J dropped 11 bases, with 14 bases sitting between them. CDR1 and CDR2 from the germline V gene are SGHRS and YFSETQ. The length of the CDR3 is 14 residues. CDR3 bases: TGCGCCAGCAGCTTGGTGGTTGGGGGCGACAAACTGTTTTTT. This sequence encodes CASSLVVGGDKLFF.

The CDR3 sequence is CSGALGNTIYF. CDR3 DNA sequence: TGCAGTGGAGCTCTGGGAAACACCATATATTTT. The V and J genes are TRBV20-1 and TRBJ1-3; D call uncertain. Germline V lookup: CDR1 DFQATT, CDR2 SNEGSKA (reference sequence). V lost 7 bases, J lost 4 bases, and 8 bases lay in between. The CDR3 runs 11 residues.

This rearrangement joins TRBV4-3 to TRBJ2-2, with 9 bases aligning to TRBD1. J gave up 3 bases and V 0 bases, and 11 bases lay outside the gene matches. Germline loops: CDR1 LGHNA, CDR2 YSLEER. This CDR3 has 19 residues. The CDR3 reads CASSQEIRTDRGDTGELFF. The CDR3 bases are TGCGCCAGCAGCCAAGAAATTAGGACGGACAGGGGTGACACCGGGGAGCTGTTTTTT.

The chain couples TRBV30 to TRBJ2-2; either TRBD1 or TRBD2 may fit D (5 bases each). Per the germline V gene, CDR1 is GTSNPN and CDR2 is SVGIG (reference sequence). CDR3 length equals 18 residues. The V and J ends lost 2 bases and 0 bases respectively, with 19 bases between them. The CDR3 loop is CAWSKVDGTYPNTGELFF. The CDR3 DNA reads as TGTGCCTGGAGTAAAGTAGACGGGACCTATCCGAACACCGGGGAGCTGTTTTTT.

This chain uses TRBV6-1 with TRBJ1-2, with D uncertain. The germline V gene has CDR1 MNHNS and CDR2 SASEGT. V was trimmed by 5 bases and J by 7 bases, leaving 11 bases between them. CDR3 size: 12 residues. CDR3 protein: CASSFRVGGYTF. As DNA, the CDR3 is TGTGCCAGCAGTTTCCGGGTGGGTGGCTACACCTTC.

The V call is TRBV29-1, the J call TRBJ2-5; a possible D gene is TRBD1 (5 bases). The CDR3 length is 13 residues. V was clipped by 0 bases and J by 5 bases, with 10 bases between them. Germline V lookup: CDR1 SQVTM, CDR2 ANQGSEA. The CDR3 DNA follows: TGCAGCGTTGAAGACAGGGCGTTGGAGACCCAGTACTTC. This encodes CSVEDRALETQYF.

V and J are TRBV29-1 and TRBJ1-5; D is ambiguous. There are 12 residues in the CDR3. The germline CDR1 and CDR2 sequences are SQVTM and ANQGSEA. V lost 6 bases and J 4 bases, leaving 10 bases between the germline ends. CDR3 nucleotides: TGCAGCGTCGGCGCCAGAAATCAGCCCCAGCATTTT. Protein sequence: CSVGARNQPQHF.